Presented here are 5 T cell receptor beta chains from one specimen sequenced in a study of regulatory T cells in long-lasting Graves disease. Both iRepertoire HTBI primers and Arm-PCR of CDR3 regions were used to build the TCR beta libraries. TCRdb ran MiXCR on the multiplex PCR reads and lists one entry per CDR3 protein. The data show 350,000 to 400,000 distinct CDR3 sequences, about a sixth seen once. The sample's time point: newly diagnosed GD, antithyroid drugs for less than 3 months. After RNA was extracted from PBMCs, the TCR library was made from it. The source was peripheral blood mononuclear cells (PBMCs), collected at new diagnosis, from a patient treated with antithyroid drugs. Receptors were obtained from a female donor with Graves disease.

The chain employs TRBV7-2 and TRBJ2-5; weak D call: TRBD2 (5 bases). The germline CDR1 and CDR2 sequences are SGHTA and FQGNSA. Trimming took off 1 base at V and 4 bases at J, with 10 bases between the two ends. The CDR3 loop spans 14 amino acids. CDR3 nucleotide sequence: TGTGCCAGCAGCTTAGGACGGGAAGCAGAGACCCAGTACTTC. Translation gives CASSLGREAETQYF.

The V gene is TRBV20-1, the J gene TRBJ2-1, with TRBD2 identical over 8 bases. Trimming cost V 3 bases and J 2 bases; bases outside gene matches: 9. The CDR3 runs 16 residues. Germline CDR1 and CDR2: DFQATT and SNEGSKA (reference sequence). The CDR3 loop is CSARFPAGETYNEQFF. The DNA of the CDR3 is TGCAGTGCTAGGTTTCCAGCGGGGGAGACCTACAATGAGCAGTTCTTC.

This clonotype was found many times. V is TRBV3-1 and J is TRBJ1-2; D is ambiguous. The V end lost 0 bases, the J end lost 4 bases, and 9 bases lay between the germline ends. In germline, CDR1 is LGHDT, CDR2 YNNKEL (reference sequence). The CDR3 has 14 residues. The CDR3: CASSQDTRAYGYTF. CDR3 coding DNA: TGTGCCAGCAGCCAAGATACTCGGGCCTATGGCTACACCTTC.

This clonotype was detected ten times or more. The J gene is TRBJ2-7, the V gene TRBV7-2, with a tentative D call TRBD1 (5 bases). Germline values: CDR1 SGHTA, CDR2 FQGNSA. The length of the CDR3 is 15 residues. Deletions cut 2 bases from V and 0 bases from J, with 11 bases between. The chain's CDR3 is CASSLRQSLSYEQYF. As DNA, the CDR3 is TGTGCCAGCAGCTTACGACAGTCCCTCTCCTACGAGCAGTACTTC.

This clonotype was observed many times. This rearrangement joins TRBV5-5 to TRBJ1-1; a possible D gene is TRBD1 (5 bases). Germline V gene sequence: CDR1 SGHKS, CDR2 YYEKEE (reference sequence). V was pared by 0 bases and J by 1 base, with 16 bases between. This CDR3 has 17 amino acids. CDR3: CASSLEMGRYQNTEAFF. CDR3 DNA: TGTGCCAGCAGCTTGGAGATGGGACGATATCAGAACACTGAAGCTTTCTTT.